These 24 T cell receptor beta chains originate from one sample sequenced in a study of blood T cell repertoires in COVID-19. TCRdb's copy holds only in-frame clones and misses some; the assay was immunoSEQ multiplex PCR. The repertoire holds approximately 190,000 clones, with approximately 84% as singletons. Sample: peripheral blood. The receptors derive from a woman in her 70s with active or convalescent COVID-19.

This clone was seen a handful of times. The chain is built from TRBV7-9 and TRBJ2-7; D remains ambiguous. Deletions cut 2 bases from V and 7 bases from J, with 9 bases between. This CDR3 comprises 12 residues. Germline CDR1 and CDR2: SEHNR and FQNEAQ (reference sequence). CDR3 DNA sequence: TGTGCCAGCAGCTTAAGTAACTCAGAGCAGTACTTC. The encoded protein is CASSLSNSEQYF.

The CDR3 loop is CASTSPGTGGSLTFF. CDR3 nucleotides: TGTGCCAGCACCTCCCCGGGGACAGGGGGTAGTTTGACTTTCTTT. The chain combines TRBV28 with TRBJ1-1, with 11 bases matching TRBD1. The ends lost 7 bases at V and 12 bases at J; junction bases unmatched: 16. The CDR3 contains 15 residues. The V gene's germline CDR1 is MDHEN and CDR2 SYDVKM.

This clone was counted between two and nine times. This chain uses TRBV5-1 with TRBJ1-1; 9 nucleotides agree with TRBD1. Trimming took 3 bases from V and 0 from J; bases not matched to a gene: 3. The CDR3 is made up of 15 amino acids. The germline CDR1 and CDR2 sequences are SGHRS and YFSETQ. The CDR3: CASSWTGAVNTEAFF. DNA for the CDR3: TGCGCCAGCAGCTGGACAGGGGCTGTGAACACTGAAGCTTTCTTT.

J is TRBJ1-1 and V is TRBV19; the D gene is possibly TRBD1 (6 bases). This CDR3 is 13 amino acids long. Germline CDR1 and CDR2: LNHDA and SQIVND (reference sequence). Trimming shortened V by 4 bases and J by 7 bases, and 13 bases separated the two germline ends. The CDR3 DNA is TGTGCCAGTAGTAGTGTAGGGGGATTTGAAGCTTTCTTT. As protein: CASSSVGGFEAFF.

The rearrangement joins TRBV10-2 to TRBJ1-2, with 9 bases aligning to TRBD1. The CDR3 has 13 amino acids. The germline V gene has CDR1 WSHSY and CDR2 SAAADI. The V and J ends lost 5 bases and 6 bases, in that order; junction bases with no gene match: 4. The CDR3 spells CASSPGTGHGYTF. The DNA for the CDR3 is TGCGCCAGCAGTCCCGGGACAGGGCATGGCTACACCTTC.

J is TRBJ2-7 and V is TRBV7-9; TRBD2 matches at 9 bases. Germline V gene sequence: CDR1 SEHNR, CDR2 FQNEAQ (reference sequence). The CDR3 is made up of 14 amino acids. Trimming removed 5 bases from V and 2 bases from J; junction bases left unmatched: 4. DNA for the CDR3: TGTGCCAGCAGCCCTAGCGGGGCCCCCTACGAGCAGTACTTC. As protein: CASSPSGAPYEQYF.

The chain is built from TRBV5-1 and TRBJ1-2; no clear D gene. The length of the CDR3 is 14 residues. Germline assignment: CDR1 SGHRS and CDR2 YFSETQ. V was trimmed by 0 bases and J by 5 bases, leaving 11 bases between them. In DNA form, the CDR3 reads TGCGCCAGCAGCTTGGCCGAAGCCCGATATGGCTACACCTTC. Protein product: CASSLAEARYGYTF.

The V call is TRBV10-3, the J call TRBJ1-4; TRBD1 agrees at 11 bases. V lost 8 bases to trimming and J lost 5 bases; unmatched junction nucleotides: 7. Germline V gene sequence: CDR1 ENHRY, CDR2 SYGVKD. The CDR3 length is 15 residues. The chain's CDR3 is CAIGGTGGGNEKLFF. The CDR3 DNA sequence: TGTGCCATCGGCGGGACAGGGGGTGGAAATGAAAAACTGTTTTTT.

V gene TRBV6-5 combines with J gene TRBJ2-7; tentatively, D is TRBD2 (6 bases). The CDR3 runs to 12 residues. V was trimmed by 6 bases and J by 6 bases, leaving 12 bases between them. Germline lookup yields CDR1 MNHEY and CDR2 SVGAGI. The CDR3 nucleotides are TGTGCCAGCAGACTGTCTAGCGTCGAGCAGTACTTC. It codes for CASRLSSVEQYF.

V gene TRBV5-1 combines with J gene TRBJ2-7; tentative D call: TRBD2 (6 bases). The V gene lost 0 bases and the J gene lost 8 bases, with 18 bases spanning the gap. Germline-derived CDR1 and CDR2 are SGHRS and YFSETQ. The CDR3 totals 15 residues. CDR3: CASSLVGEVGGKQYF. For the CDR3, the DNA is TGCGCCAGCAGCTTGGTGGGGGAGGTTGGGGGTAAGCAGTACTTC.

The rearrangement links TRBV6-5 to TRBJ2-2; a weak D match, TRBD1 (6 bases). Germline V gene lookup returns CDR1 MNHEY and CDR2 SVGAGI. The V end lost 7 bases, the J end lost 4 bases, and 13 bases lay between the germline ends. The CDR3 runs 14 residues. CDR3 DNA sequence: TGTGCCAGCATCTGGGACATTATCACCGGGGAGCTGTTTTTT. As protein: CASIWDIITGELFF.

The chain is built from TRBV3-1 (or the pseudogene TRBV3-2) and TRBJ2-1; 10 nucleotides line up with TRBD2. The V and J ends lost 4 bases and 6 bases, in that order; junction bases with no gene match: 9. This CDR3 contains 16 residues. Germline V gene lookup returns CDR1 LGHDT and CDR2 YNNKEL (reference sequence). The CDR3 nucleotides are TGTGCCAGCAGCCGTGGTGGAGCGGGAGGGCCCAATGAGCAGTTCTTC. Translated, it gives CASSRGGAGGPNEQFF.

The chain recombines TRBV29-1 with TRBJ2-7; D is possibly TRBD1 (5 bases). Germline CDR1 and CDR2: SQVTM and ANQGSEA. Trimming cost V 2 bases and J 3 bases, with 8 bases left between them. CDR3 size: 12 residues. The CDR3 sequence is CSVEQGSYEQYF. The CDR3 region has the DNA TGCAGCGTTGAACAGGGAAGCTACGAGCAGTACTTC.

CDR3 sequence: CASSVNRQDARETQYF. CDR3 sequence (DNA): TGTGCCAGCAGCGTTAATCGACAGGATGCCAGGGAGACCCAGTACTTC. V usage is TRBV9 and J usage is TRBJ2-5, with a weak D call TRBD1 (6 bases). With 2 bases removed from V and 5 bases from J, the gap between germline ends came to 19 bases. CDR1 is SGDLS and CDR2 is YYNGEE in the germline V gene. The CDR3 has 16 residues.

V usage is TRBV7-2 and J usage is TRBJ2-7; 9 bases fit TRBD1. Per the germline V gene, CDR1 is SGHTA and CDR2 is FQGNSA. The length of the CDR3 is 15 residues. The ends lost 0 bases at V and 3 bases at J; junction bases unmatched: 3. This CDR3 is CASSLADRGVYEQYF. CDR3 nucleotide sequence: TGTGCCAGCAGCTTAGCGGACAGGGGTGTCTACGAGCAGTACTTC.

This sequence joins TRBV28 and TRBJ2-3; a possible D gene is TRBD2 (5 bases). The length of the CDR3 is 12 residues. With 6 bases removed from V and 8 bases from J, the gap between germline ends came to 12 bases. The germline V gene encodes CDR1 MDHEN and CDR2 SYDVKM. Written as DNA, the CDR3 is TGTGCCAGCAGCCCTGGGAGTGGTACGCAGTATTTT. The encoded protein is CASSPGSGTQYF.

The chain employs TRBV5-1 and TRBJ1-2; TRBD1 aligns across 12 bases. The CDR3 loop spans 16 amino acids. V shed 3 bases, J shed 8 bases, and the junction held 11 bases outside the gene matches. Germline CDR1 is SGHRS and CDR2 is YFSETQ. Here the CDR3 DNA reads TGCGCCAGCAGCTCCTACTCCGGGACAGGGGGCGACGGCTACACCTTC. It encodes CASSSYSGTGGDGYTF.

The rearrangement links TRBV4-2 to TRBJ1-4; the D is unclear. CDR3 size: 15 residues. V was pared by 1 base and J by 8 bases, with 14 bases between. Germline assignment: CDR1 LGHNA and CDR2 YNFKEQ. The CDR3 spells CASSQVFSSGEKLFF. In DNA, the CDR3 is TGTGCCAGCAGCCAAGTATTCAGCTCCGGGGAAAAACTGTTTTTT.

The chain joins TRBV19 to TRBJ2-2, with TRBD1 matching over 8 bases. This CDR3 has 17 amino acids. Trimming took 4 bases from V and 0 from J; bases not matched to a gene: 7. Germline-derived CDR1 and CDR2 are LNHDA and SQIVND (reference sequence). This CDR3 reads CASSTIDRGANTGELFF. The CDR3, as DNA: TGTGCCAGTAGTACAATTGACAGGGGAGCGAACACCGGGGAGCTGTTTTTT.

In this sample, this clone turned up a few times. The chain carries TRBV11-2 and TRBJ2-1; 15 bases are a match to TRBD2. The V and J ends lost 6 bases and 9 bases, in that order; junction bases with no gene match: 30. Germline V lookup: CDR1 SGHAT, CDR2 FQNNGV. The CDR3 covers 23 residues. The CDR3 loop is CASSTTGTGLPRGTSGRRGEQFF. CDR3 bases: TGTGCCAGCAGTACGACCGGGACAGGGTTACCGAGGGGGACTAGCGGGAGGCGAGGTGAGCAGTTCTTC.

The chain joins TRBV7-9 to TRBJ2-7; no reliable D call. This CDR3 spans 13 amino acids. Germline CDR1 is SEHNR and CDR2 is FQNEAQ (reference sequence). V gave up 4 bases and J gave up 2 bases, with 9 bases separating them. CDR3 DNA sequence: TGTGCCAGCAGCTCGAGACACACCTACGAGCAGTACTTC. Translated: CASSSRHTYEQYF.

This clone was observed a few times. Other nucleotide sequences in the sample specify the same CDR3. The rearrangement joins TRBV19 to TRBJ2-7; D may be TRBD1 (6 bases). The V gene lost 1 base and the J gene lost 6 bases, with 13 bases spanning the gap. The CDR3 has 14 residues. The germline gives CDR1 LNHDA, CDR2 SQIVND (reference sequence). CDR3 bases: TGTGCCAGTAGTATAGGTCCAGGGGCGGGCGAGCAGTACTTC. Translating gives CASSIGPGAGEQYF. Variable domain in full (rest from reference TRBV19 and TRBJ2-7): DGGITQSPKYLFRKEGQNVTLSCEQNLNHDAMYWYRQDPGQGLRLIYYSQIVNDFQKGDIAEGYSVSREKKESFPLTVTSAQKNPTAFYLCASSIGPGAGEQYFGPGTRLTVT.

V usage is TRBV27 and J usage is TRBJ1-5; tentative D call: TRBD1 (5 bases). Germline V gene data show CDR1 as MNHEY and CDR2 as SMNVEV (reference sequence). The CDR3 runs to 14 residues. Trimming removed 3 bases from V and 2 bases from J, with 8 bases in between. CDR3 DNA sequence: TGTGCCAGCAGTTTGCAAGGGGGCAATCAGCCCCAGCATTTT. Translated, it gives CASSLQGGNQPQHF.

The gene calls are TRBV5-5 and TRBJ2-1; 7 positions match TRBD2. V trimming: 7 bases; J trimming: 9 bases; junction bases outside the gene matches: 7. The CDR3 contains 12 residues. Germline-derived CDR1 and CDR2 are SGHKS and YYEKEE (reference sequence). CDR3 DNA sequence: TGTGCCAGCCTGGGACTAATTGGTGAGCAGTTCTTC. Amino acid sequence: CASLGLIGEQFF.